The clone carrying this T cell receptor (beta chain) occurred once. The sample originates from a study of blood T cell repertoires in COVID-19. Study background: Samples representing acute and convalescent COVID-19 were sourced from the United States, Italy and Spain. Nucleic acid was either cDNA or gDNA, and it came from T cells, B-cell-depleted T cells, or PBMCs.

Original handling: Scientists estimated how many nucleated cells there were by amplifying reference gene primers. Produced via immunoSEQ multiplex PCR; TCRdb's table is partial and in-frame only. That table is the source of V, J and clone size, and D and trimming were worked out from the DNA. The table includes around 97,000 clones, about 90% detected once. CDR3 size: 15 residues. Deletions cut 0 bases from V and 3 bases from J, with 12 bases between. In germline, CDR1 is SGHDT, CDR2 YYEEEE. The J gene is TRBJ1-2, the V gene TRBV5-6; D perhaps matches TRBD1 (5 bases). This TCR came from a human donor in a cohort sampled during active COVID-19. Sequenced material: peripheral blood. DNA for the CDR3: TGTGCCAGCAGCTTGGGCGTCAGGGTTCACTATGGCTACACCTTC. It yields the protein CASSLGVRVHYGYTF.